A single sample gave rise to the 7 T cell receptor beta chains below, sequenced in a study of blood T cell repertoires in COVID-19. Assay used: immunoSEQ multiplex PCR; TCRdb lists only in-frame clones, some missing. The repertoire has roughly 200,000 clones, 85% to 90% of them found once; the top ten carry approximately 6.2%. The sequencing input was peripheral blood. The receptors shown here come from a man in his sixties who had recovered from COVID-19.

J is TRBJ2-6 and V is TRBV5-1, with 11 nucleotides matching TRBD2. CDR1 is SGHRS, CDR2 YFSETQ, per germline. J was trimmed by 3 bases and V by 2 bases; bases with no gene match: 1. This CDR3 contains 16 residues. The CDR3 coding sequence is TGCGCCAGCAGCTTCCTAGCGGGAGGTGGGGCCAACGTCCTGACTTTC. Its protein is CASSFLAGGGANVLTF.

The chain links TRBV11-1 to TRBJ1-5; no clear D. Germline lookup yields CDR1 SGHAT and CDR2 FQDESV (reference sequence). The CDR3 contains 13 residues. The V and J ends lost 0 bases and 3 bases respectively, with 3 bases between them. The CDR3 reads CASSLAFNQPQHF. CDR3 DNA sequence: TGTGCCAGCAGCTTAGCCTTCAATCAGCCCCAGCATTTT. Combining the CDR3 with reference TRBV11-1 and TRBJ1-5 gives the whole variable domain EAEVAQSPRYKITEKSQAVAFWCDPISGHATLYWYRQILGQGPELLVQFQDESVVDDSQLPKDRFSAERLKGVDSTLKIQPAELGDSAMYLCASSLAFNQPQHFGDGTRLSIL.

The chain is built from TRBV6-2 or TRBV6-3 and TRBJ1-1; 7 bases match TRBD1. CDR3 length: 14 amino acids. With V trimmed by 5 bases and J by 4 bases, 7 bases remained unmatched. Germline V CDR1 and CDR2: MNHEY, SVGEGT. This CDR3 reads CASSQTGESTEAFF. CDR3 nucleotide sequence: TGTGCCAGCAGTCAAACAGGGGAGAGCACTGAAGCTTTCTTT.

The chain is built from TRBV18 and TRBJ1-1, with a tentative D call TRBD1 (5 bases). The CDR3 consists of 19 residues. V lost 3 bases, J lost 0 bases, and 23 bases lay in between. The germline gives CDR1 KGHSH, CDR2 LQKENI. The CDR3 DNA is TGTGCCAGCTCACCGATAAATCTGCGACAGCAATTCATGAACACTGAAGCTTTCTTT. This codes for CASSPINLRQQFMNTEAFF. Complete variable domain (other parts from reference TRBV18 and TRBJ1-1): NAGVMQNPRHLVRRRGQEARLRCSPMKGHSHVYWYRQLPEEGLKFMVYLQKENIIDESGMPKERFSAEFPKEGPSILRIQQVVRGDSAAYFCASSPINLRQQFMNTEAFFGQGTRLTVV.

The V and J genes are TRBV7-2 and TRBJ2-5; 7 bases are a match to TRBD1. CDR1 SGHTA and CDR2 FQGNSA come from the germline V gene. After removal of 5 bases from V and 5 bases from J, the junction contained 5 bases not matched to a gene. This CDR3 comprises 13 residues. The CDR3 nucleotides read TGTGCCAGCAGCCTAGACAGGGTGGAGACCCAGTACTTC. It codes for CASSLDRVETQYF. The full variable domain, rest sourced from reference TRBV7-2 and TRBJ2-5, is GAGVSQSPSNKVTEKGKDVELRCDPISGHTALYWYRQSLGQGLEFLIYFQGNSAPDKSGLPSDRFSAERTGGSVSTLTIQRTQQEDSAVYLCASSLDRVETQYFGPGTRLLVL.

The gene calls are TRBV4-3 and TRBJ2-3, with TRBD2 identical over 9 bases. This CDR3 is built from 16 residues. Unmatched junction bases numbered 7, after V lost 2 bases and J lost 4 bases. The germline V gene has CDR1 LGHNA and CDR2 YSLEER. CDR3 sequence (DNA): TGCGCCAGCAGCCAACTACTAGCGGGCCCGGCAGATACGCAGTATTTT. It is translated as CASSQLLAGPADTQYF.

The V gene is TRBV19, the J gene TRBJ2-7, with a possible D match to TRBD1 (6 bases). CDR1 is LNHDA and CDR2 is SQIVND in the germline V gene (reference sequence). The CDR3 is 14 amino acids. V lost 9 bases to trimming and J lost 6 bases, with 21 bases between them. CDR3 amino acids: CASGYTGIGGEQYF. Here the CDR3 DNA reads TGTGCCAGCGGCTATACAGGGATAGGAGGCGAGCAGTACTTC.